The rows below give T cell receptor beta chains drawn from one sample of a study of PD-1 blockade in classical Hodgkin lymphoma. Sequenced by immunoSEQ multiplex PCR; TCRdb stores in-frame clones only, minus some. The sample contains roughly 68,000 clones, over 90% of which appear only once. The sequencing sample was made of peripheral blood mononuclear cells (PBMCs). The receptors shown here come from a human donor with classical Hodgkin lymphoma. Both conserved end residues are part of each CDR3. The D gene is left open where the match is weak. Size is omitted from some rows. Given values are once, few, many or a class for expanded clones.

size	J	V	D	DNA	CDR3
NA	TRBJ1-2	TRBV5-4	NA	TGTGCCAGCAGCTTGGCACAGGTCTATGGCTACACCTTC	CASSLAQVYGYTF
NA	TRBJ1-5	TRBV29-1	NA	TGCAGCGTTAGTTTGGACCAGAATCAGCCCCAGCATTTT	CSVSLDQNQPQHF
NA	TRBJ2-2	TRBV18	NA	TGTGCCAGCTCGCGTCAGGTCCTCGAGAACACCGGGGAGCTGTTTTTT	CASSRQVLENTGELFF
NA	TRBJ2-3	TRBV4-1	TRBD2	TGCGCCAGCAGCCGCCGTAGCGGGGGGCCCCGCACAGATACGCAGTATTTT	CASSRRSGGPRTDTQYF
NA	TRBJ2-3	TRBV7-9	TRBD2	TGTGCCAGCAGCATGGGCACTAGCGGGGGGGCGGATACGCAGTATTTT	CASSMGTSGGADTQYF
NA	TRBJ2-2	TRBV18	NA	TGTGCCAGCTCACGAGGGAACGCGAACACCGGGGAGCTGTTTTTT	CASSRGNANTGELFF
NA	TRBJ2-7	TRBV27	NA	TGTGCCAGTTCCTGGGGTCCTGGGCAGTACTTC	CASSWGPGQYF
NA	TRBJ1-1	TRBV7-3	NA	TGTGCCAGCAGCCGAGAGGAGGGCACTGAAGCTTTCTTT	CASSREEGTEAFF
NA	TRBJ1-2	TRBV2	NA	TGTGCCAGCAGTGAATTTGGGAGTAACTATGGCTACACCTTC	CASSEFGSNYGYTF
NA	TRBJ2-7	TRBV4-3	TRBD1	TGCGCCAGCAGCCAAGCACAGGGGAACTACGAGCAGTACTTC	CASSQAQGNYEQYF
NA	TRBJ2-5	TRBV5-1	NA	TGCGCCAGCAGCCCCCAGGGTTCGGTCCAAGAGACCCAGTACTTC	CASSPQGSVQETQYF
NA	TRBJ2-1	TRBV5-1	TRBD2	TGCGCCAGCAGCTTGGGACTAGCGGGAGGCGGGAATGAGCAGTTCTTC	CASSLGLAGGGNEQFF
NA	TRBJ2-3	TRBV7-2	TRBD2	TGTGCCAGCAGCAACATAGCGGGAGCCCCTGATACGCAGTATTTT	CASSNIAGAPDTQYF
NA	TRBJ1-5	TRBV27	NA	TGTGCCAGCAGTTTCGGGGTCAATCAGCCCCAGCATTTT	CASSFGVNQPQHF
NA	TRBJ2-7	TRBV10-2	NA	TGCGCCAGCAGTGAGCCGAAGGGGGGGGCAGACGAGCAGTACTTC	CASSEPKGGADEQYF
NA	TRBJ2-3	TRBV2	NA	TGTGCCAGCAGCCTCCTCGGAGATACGCAGTATTTT	CASSLLGDTQYF
many	TRBJ1-1	TRBV5-4	NA	TGTGCCAGCAGCTGGGCTGCTATGAACACTGAAGCTTTCTTT	CASSWAAMNTEAFF
NA	TRBJ1-2	TRBV5-4	TRBD1	TGTGCCAGCAAACCGAGGGGCGGGACAGTTTCTAACTATGGCTACACCTTC	CASKPRGGTVSNYGYTF
NA	TRBJ2-7	TRBV2	NA	TGTGCCAGCAGGCAGATGTCATCCCACGAGCAGTACTTC	CASRQMSSHEQYF
NA	TRBJ2-5	TRBV11-1	NA	TGTGCCAGCAGCTTAGCGGAGACGCAAGACCAAGAGACCCAGTACTTC	CASSLAETQDQETQYF
NA	TRBJ1-2	TRBV7-9	NA	TGTGCCAGCAGCTTATCACTAGAAGGCTACACCTTC	CASSLSLEGYTF
NA	TRBJ2-7	TRBV10-3	TRBD1	TGTGCCATCAGGGGATCAGGGGGCCTAAGCTCCTACGAGCAGTACTTC	CAIRGSGGLSSYEQYF